The next 18 T cell receptor beta chains were all read from a single sample in a study of PD-1 blockade in classical Hodgkin lymphoma (TCRdb year 2020). The library was produced with the immunoSEQ multiplex PCR assay. TCRdb stores this immuneACCESS table with in-frame sequences only. Part of the clones is absent; in the studies checked, under half of the shortfall reflects unresolved V genes, and no reason is known for the rest. Across this sample there are 9,100 or so clones, with around 85% seen only once. Jointly, the top ten make up about 34% of the sample. This sample's time point label indicates: cycle 4 day 1 (C4D1), after more than five weeks of nivolumab. Every trial patient had relapsed after autologous stem cell transplantation, and cohorts A, B and C differed in prior brentuximab vedotin exposure. Sequenced material: peripheral blood mononuclear cells (PBMCs), taken before the fourth cycle of nivolumab. These receptors originate from a human donor with classical Hodgkin lymphoma.

This chain connects TRBV29-1 to TRBJ2-5; TRBD2 matches at 9 bases. Germline V CDR1 and CDR2: SQVTM, ANQGSEA. CDR3 length: 16 residues. V lost 7 bases to trimming and J lost 2 bases; unmatched junction nucleotides: 14. In DNA, the CDR3 is TGCAGCGCCTACCGCCCGGCGGGAGGGCCACAAGAGACCCAGTACTTC. Protein sequence: CSAYRPAGGPQETQYF.

Judged by abundance, this clone is large. The genes are TRBV7-9 and TRBJ1-1; weak D call: TRBD1 (5 bases). This CDR3 comprises 12 residues. V dropped 11 bases and J dropped 0 bases, with 10 bases sitting between them. CDR1 and CDR2 from the germline V gene are SEHNR and FQNEAQ (reference sequence). CDR3 in DNA: TGTGCCGCAACAGGTATGAACACTGAAGCTTTCTTT. Encoded protein: CAATGMNTEAFF.

The rearrangement joins TRBV6-6 to TRBJ2-7; possibly TRBD1 for D (6 bases). The V end was cut by 6 bases, the J end by 2 bases, with 17 bases between. CDR1 and CDR2 from the germline V gene are MNHNY and SVGAGI (reference sequence). This CDR3 is 15 amino acids long. CDR3 sequence: CASSLRTVSPYEQYF. The CDR3 nucleotides are TGTGCCAGCAGCCTGCGGACAGTTTCCCCCTACGAGCAGTACTTC.

The rearrangement links TRBV9 to TRBJ2-1, with 7 bases lining up with TRBD1. This CDR3 contains 12 residues. V was clipped by 3 bases and J by 8 bases; unmatched bases: 2. Germline V gene lookup returns CDR1 SGDLS and CDR2 YYNGEE. CDR3 nucleotide sequence: TGTGCCAGCAGCGAGACAGGGTATGAGCAGTTCTTC. This sequence encodes CASSETGYEQFF.

The chain couples TRBV27 to TRBJ1-1; TRBD1 matches at 7 bases. The ends lost 2 bases at V and 3 bases at J; junction bases unmatched: 12. The CDR3 is 17 amino acids. CDR1 is MNHEY, CDR2 SMNVEV, per germline (reference sequence). The CDR3 nucleotides are TGTGCCAGCAGTTTAATATCTCTGGGACAGACATACACTGAAGCTTTCTTT. Translating gives CASSLISLGQTYTEAFF.

This sequence joins TRBV7-2 and TRBJ2-2; 9 nucleotides agree with TRBD2. The CDR3 loop spans 14 amino acids. Germline V lookup: CDR1 SGHTA, CDR2 FQGNSA. J gave up 4 bases and V 3 bases, and 0 bases lay outside the gene matches. CDR3 region: CASSFSGSTGELFF. In DNA, the CDR3 is TGTGCCAGCAGCTTTAGCGGGAGCACCGGGGAGCTGTTTTTT.

This chain connects TRBV7-8 to TRBJ2-7, with 9 bases that match TRBD1. Per the germline V gene, CDR1 is SGHVS and CDR2 is FQNEAQ. The V gene end was trimmed by 5 bases and the J gene end by 5 bases; junction bases not matched to a gene: 7. CDR3 length: 14 amino acids. CDR3 bases: TGTGCCAGCAGCCTCCGGGACAGGGAAAACGAGCAGTACTTC. It encodes CASSLRDRENEQYF.

A note on this clone: The same CDR3 can be traced to other DNA sequences in this sample. V usage is TRBV6-5 and J usage is TRBJ2-7, with 10 bases matching TRBD1. V trimming: 5 bases; J trimming: 2 bases; junction bases outside the gene matches: 3. This CDR3 has 14 amino acids. Germline-derived CDR1 and CDR2 are MNHEY and SVGAGI. CDR3 sequence: CASSPGQGAYEQYF. The CDR3 coding sequence is TGTGCCAGCAGTCCAGGACAGGGGGCCTACGAGCAGTACTTC.

The chain joins TRBV5-1 to TRBJ2-5; 14 bases match TRBD2. This CDR3 region has 19 residues. Germline trimming cut 0 bases from V and 3 bases from J; bases unmatched to any gene: 10. CDR1 SGHRS and CDR2 YFSETQ come from the germline V gene. The CDR3 DNA reads as TGCGCCAGCAGCTTGGACGGGACTAGCGGGAGAGTATCAAAAGAGACCCAGTACTTC. It translates to CASSLDGTSGRVSKETQYF. Full variable domain (remainder filled in from reference TRBV5-1 and TRBJ2-5): KAGVTQTPRYLIKTRGQQVTLSCSPISGHRSVSWYQQTPGQGLQFLFEYFSETQRNKGNFPGRFSGRQFSNSRSEMNVSTLELGDSALYLCASSLDGTSGRVSKETQYFGPGTRLLVL.

The chain has TRBV4-2 and TRBJ2-5, with a tentative D call TRBD1 (6 bases). The ends were cut back, 0 bases at V and 1 base at J, with 9 bases in the middle. This CDR3 is 15 amino acids long. Germline lookup yields CDR1 LGHNA and CDR2 YNFKEQ. In nucleotides, the CDR3 is TGTGCCAGCAGCCAAGATTCAGGGGCCCAAGAGACCCAGTACTTC. It codes for CASSQDSGAQETQYF.

This clone was recorded once. The rearrangement joins TRBV5-1 to TRBJ2-5; perhaps D is TRBD1 or TRBD2 (5 bases each). This CDR3 comprises 14 residues. V was shortened by 4 bases and J by 6 bases, with 16 bases between the two germline ends. Per the germline V gene, CDR1 is SGHRS and CDR2 is YFSETQ. Here the CDR3 reads CASSETQGRKTQYF. DNA for the CDR3: TGCGCCAGCAGCGAGACCCAGGGACGGAAGACCCAGTACTTC.

This clone appeared once. V gene TRBV7-2 combines with J gene TRBJ2-2; perhaps TRBD2 as D (5 bases). Per germline, CDR1 SGHTA and CDR2 FQGNSA. V lost 8 bases to trimming and J lost 0 bases, with 10 bases between them. This CDR3 region has 14 residues. CDR3 in amino acids: CASGLTANTGELFF. DNA for the CDR3: TGTGCCAGCGGACTGACTGCGAACACCGGGGAGCTGTTTTTT.

The CDR3 region has the DNA TGTGCCAGCAGCTTAGAAGGTGTTCAAGATCAGCCCCAGCATTTT. Protein product: CASSLEGVQDQPQHF. The gene calls are TRBV7-6 and TRBJ1-5; no reliable D call. CDR3 length: 15 amino acids. Trimming left V 1 base short and J 5 bases short, with 12 bases between. The V gene's germline CDR1 is SGHVS and CDR2 FNYEAQ. The entire variable domain, with the rest obtained from reference TRBV7-6 and TRBJ1-5, is as follows: GAGVSQSPRYKVTKRGQDVALRCDPISGHVSLYWYRQALGQGPEFLTYFNYEAQQDKSGLPNDRFSAERPEGSISTLTIQRTEQRDSAMYRCASSLEGVQDQPQHFGDGTRLSIL.

This rearrangement joins TRBV25-1 to TRBJ1-6, with TRBD1 as a possible D gene (6 bases). The ends were cut back, 5 bases at V and 10 bases at J, with 12 bases in the middle. The CDR3 covers 13 residues. Looked up from germline, CDR1 is MGHDK and CDR2 is SYGVNS. CDR3 DNA sequence: TGTGCCAGCAGTCGAGGGGGAGGATCACCCCTCCACTTT. Protein sequence: CASSRGGGSPLHF.

The rearrangement links TRBV28 to TRBJ1-2; no clear D gene. Trimming left V 3 bases short and J 5 bases short, with 13 bases between. Germline V gives CDR1 MDHEN, CDR2 SYDVKM. This CDR3 comprises 14 residues. The CDR3 sequence is CASSLRPQLYGYTF. In nucleotides, the CDR3 is TGTGCCAGCAGTTTGAGGCCCCAGCTTTATGGCTACACCTTC.

V usage is TRBV28 and J usage is TRBJ1-5; D is unresolved. With 6 bases removed from V and 2 bases from J, the gap between germline ends came to 11 bases. There are 14 residues in the CDR3. Germline-derived CDR1 and CDR2 are MDHEN and SYDVKM. This CDR3 is CASSPTVGNQPQHF. For the CDR3, the DNA is TGTGCCAGCAGCCCCACCGTGGGCAATCAGCCCCAGCATTTT.

The genes are TRBV29-1 and TRBJ2-4, with D hard to call. The germline CDR1 and CDR2 sequences are SQVTM and ANQGSEA. The germline V and J ends were trimmed by 7 bases and 0 bases, with 4 bases remaining between them. The CDR3 runs to 11 residues. The CDR3 loop reads CSGLAKNIQYF. The CDR3, as DNA: TGCAGCGGGCTAGCCAAAAACATTCAGTACTTC.

This chain joins TRBV11-1 and TRBJ2-1, with TRBD1 matching 9 bases. J lost 7 bases, V lost 5 bases, and 6 bases had no gene match. This CDR3 is 14 amino acids long. CDR1 is SGHAT, CDR2 FQDESV, per germline (reference sequence). CDR3: CASSRGQGYNEQFF. In nucleotides, the CDR3 is TGTGCCAGCAGCCGGGGACAGGGATATAATGAGCAGTTCTTC.